This T cell receptor (beta chain) derives from a study of blood T cell repertoires in COVID-19 (dated by TCRdb to the early 2020s). Background on the whole study: The collaborator samples originated in the United States, Italy and Spain and spanned the acute and convalescent phases of COVID-19. Where HLA class I and class II types were available, the types were taken from metadata supplied by the sample provider, not from assay-based typing. The repertoires were released in a freely available public database intended as a resource for research on the immune response to SARS-CoV-2. The material from the prospective study consisted of cDNA or gDNA derived from T cells, B-cell-depleted T cells, or PBMCs. Sample metadata almost always included a de-identified subject ID, COVID-19 status, age in years and sex. Subjects who had been exposed to COVID-19, were actively infected with it, or had recovered from it provided the deeply sampled blood TCRbeta repertoires that made up the dataset. Samples were obtained from the ongoing ImmuneRACE study (first 160 participants) and from approximately 1,200 subjects provided by 6 global collaborators.

Here V drops 0 bases and J drops 6 bases, and the junction holds 9 bases not matched to any gene. Taken from the germline V gene, the CDR1 and CDR2 loops are SGDLS and YYNGEE. Including cysteine and phenylalanine, the CDR3 has 16 amino acids. Here the CDR3 DNA is all that survives: 48 bases in frame from base 1. To note about this clone: Its antigen is not yet known. No much larger clone is present one base from it, and per-base qualities are unavailable.

TCRbeta CDR3 regions were amplified from genomic DNA by means of the immunoSEQ Assay, a bias-controlled multiplex PCR. Under the source paper's analysis protocol: Nucleated cell counts per sample were estimated from amplification of reference gene primers within the assay. To quantify the absolute abundance of each unique TCRbeta CDR3 rearrangement, sequence reads were collapsed and filtered. Productive Simpson clonality was computed per sample as the square root of Simpson's diversity index over productive rearrangements. TCRdb re-hosts the immuneACCESS table, in-frame sequences only. Its copies lack some clones; in the studies checked, an unresolved V gene accounts for under half of them, and the cause for the rest is not known. V and J calls plus clone size are reproduced from that table; the DNA served to infer D and trimming. The table for this sample lists more than 200,000 clones; under 85% of them were counted only once. Approximately 1.8% of the sample lies in the top ten.

In the prospective study, participants were roughly 18 to 100 years old, resided in approximately 25 geographic areas of the United States, and were enrolled through a virtual design. In the prospective study, participants were assigned to cohorts based on the clinical history participants reported in a screening survey and a study questionnaire. ImmuneRACE Cohort 3 recovered participants were defined by two consecutive negative NP/OP PCR tests, healthcare professional clearance, or symptom resolution. In the prospective study, whole blood, serum and a nasopharyngeal or oropharyngeal swab were collected from each participant by mobile phlebotomists. Participants in the prospective study had the option to provide additional blood draws and questionnaires over an approximately 2-month period. Before DNA extraction, prospective study blood samples were shipped either frozen or at room temperature.

Study-wide findings and limitations: The quantity of clinical and demographic metadata differed by source and by participant and was supplied without curation.

The source of this sequence is a man in his 60s who had recovered from COVID-19. This chain joins TRBV9 to TRBJ1-2, and TRBD1 matches 9 of the central bases. Sequencing was done on a sample of PBMCs or T cells enriched from blood (not recorded which). The DNA sequence is TGTGCCAGCAGCGTAGGCCCCCGGGACAGGGTGGATGGCTACACCTTC. This translates into CASSVGPRDRVDGYTF. When the CDR3 is completed using the reference TRBV9 and TRBJ1-2 genes on either side, the full variable domain is DSGVTQTPKHLITATGQRVTLRCSPRSGDLSVYWYQQSLDQGLQFLIQYYNGEERAKGNILERFSAQQFPDLHSELNLSSLELGDSALYFCASSVGPRDRVDGYTFGSGTRLTVV.